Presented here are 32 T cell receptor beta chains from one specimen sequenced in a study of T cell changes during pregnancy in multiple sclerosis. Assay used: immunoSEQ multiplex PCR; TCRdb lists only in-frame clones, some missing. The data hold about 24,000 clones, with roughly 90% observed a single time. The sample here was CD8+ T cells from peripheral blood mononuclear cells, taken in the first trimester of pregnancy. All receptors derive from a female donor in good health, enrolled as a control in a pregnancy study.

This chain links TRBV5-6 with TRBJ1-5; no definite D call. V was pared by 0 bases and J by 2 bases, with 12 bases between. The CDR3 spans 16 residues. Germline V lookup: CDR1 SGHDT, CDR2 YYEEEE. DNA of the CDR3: TGTGCCAGCAGCTTGGCTAGCTTTGGGGGCAATCAGCCCCAGCATTTT. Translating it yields CASSLASFGGNQPQHF.

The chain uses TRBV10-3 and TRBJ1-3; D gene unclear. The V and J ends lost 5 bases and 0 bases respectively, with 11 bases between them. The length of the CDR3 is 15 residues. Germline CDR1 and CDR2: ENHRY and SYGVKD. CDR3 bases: TGTGCCATCAGTTTCAGTGAATCCTCTGGAAACACCATATATTTT. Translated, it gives CAISFSESSGNTIYF.

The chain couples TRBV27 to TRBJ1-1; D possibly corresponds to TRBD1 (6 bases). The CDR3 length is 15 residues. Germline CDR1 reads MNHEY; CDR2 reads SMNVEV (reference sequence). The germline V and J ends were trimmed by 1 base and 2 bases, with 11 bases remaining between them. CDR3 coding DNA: TGTGCCAGCAGTTTATTGAGGGGGTATAACACTGAAGCTTTCTTT. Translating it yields CASSLLRGYNTEAFF.

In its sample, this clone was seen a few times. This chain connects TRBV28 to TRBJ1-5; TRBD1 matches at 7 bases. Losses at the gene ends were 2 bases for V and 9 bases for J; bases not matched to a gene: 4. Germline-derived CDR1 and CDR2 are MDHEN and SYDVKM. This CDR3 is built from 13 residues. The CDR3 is CASSLGTVSPQHF. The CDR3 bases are TGTGCCAGCAGTTTAGGGACAGTTTCGCCCCAGCATTTT.

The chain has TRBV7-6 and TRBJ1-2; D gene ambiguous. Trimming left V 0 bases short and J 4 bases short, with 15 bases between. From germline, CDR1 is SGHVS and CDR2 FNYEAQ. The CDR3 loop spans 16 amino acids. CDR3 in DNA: TGTGCCAGCAGCTTAGCGATCGACACCCCATTCTATGGCTACACCTTC. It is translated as CASSLAIDTPFYGYTF.

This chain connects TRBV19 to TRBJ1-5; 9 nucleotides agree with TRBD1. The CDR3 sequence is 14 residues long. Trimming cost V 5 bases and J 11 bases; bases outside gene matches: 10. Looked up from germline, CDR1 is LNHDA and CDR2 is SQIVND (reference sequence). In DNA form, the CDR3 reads TGTGCCAGTAGTCCCACAGGGGGCCTTCGGGCCCAGCATTTT. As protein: CASSPTGGLRAQHF.

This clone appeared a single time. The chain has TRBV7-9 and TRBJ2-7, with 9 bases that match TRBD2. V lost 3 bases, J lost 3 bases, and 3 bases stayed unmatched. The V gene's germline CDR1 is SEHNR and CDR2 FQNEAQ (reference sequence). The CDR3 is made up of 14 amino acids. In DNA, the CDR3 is TGTGCCAGCAGCTTTAGCGGGGGAAACTACGAGCAGTACTTC. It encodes CASSFSGGNYEQYF.

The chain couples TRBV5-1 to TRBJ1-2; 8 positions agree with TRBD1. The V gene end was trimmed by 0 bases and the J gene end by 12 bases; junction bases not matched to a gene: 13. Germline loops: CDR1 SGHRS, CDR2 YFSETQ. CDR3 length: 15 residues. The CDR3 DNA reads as TGCGCCAGCAGCTTGGAAGAGGGGGGACAGGCGACGGACACCTTC. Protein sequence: CASSLEEGGQATDTF. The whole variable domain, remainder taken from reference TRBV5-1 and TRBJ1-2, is KAGVTQTPRYLIKTRGQQVTLSCSPISGHRSVSWYQQTPGQGLQFLFEYFSETQRNKGNFPGRFSGRQFSNSRSEMNVSTLELGDSALYLCASSLEEGGQATDTFGSGTRLTVV.

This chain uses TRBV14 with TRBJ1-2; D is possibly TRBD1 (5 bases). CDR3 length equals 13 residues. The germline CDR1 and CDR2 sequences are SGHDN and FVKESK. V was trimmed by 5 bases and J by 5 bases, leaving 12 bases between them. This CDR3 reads CASSYWTSYGYTF. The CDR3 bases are TGTGCCAGCAGCTACTGGACATCTTATGGCTACACCTTC. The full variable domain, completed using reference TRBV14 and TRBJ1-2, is EAGVTQFPSHSVIEKGQTVTLRCDPISGHDNLYWYRRVMGKEIKFLLHFVKESKQDESGMPNNRFLAERTGGTYSTLKVQPAELEDSGVYFCASSYWTSYGYTFGSGTRLTVV.

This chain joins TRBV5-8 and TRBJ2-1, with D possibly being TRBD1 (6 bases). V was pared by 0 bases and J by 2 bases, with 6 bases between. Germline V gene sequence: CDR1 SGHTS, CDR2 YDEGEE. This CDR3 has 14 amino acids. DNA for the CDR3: TGTGCCAGCAGCTTGGGGGGGCCCTACAATGAGCAGTTCTTC. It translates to CASSLGGPYNEQFF.

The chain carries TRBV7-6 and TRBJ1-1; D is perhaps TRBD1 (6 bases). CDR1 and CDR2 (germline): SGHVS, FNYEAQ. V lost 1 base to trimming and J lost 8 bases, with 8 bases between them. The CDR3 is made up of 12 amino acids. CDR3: CASSLVGGEAFF. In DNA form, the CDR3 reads TGTGCCAGCAGCTTAGTAGGGGGAGAAGCTTTCTTT.

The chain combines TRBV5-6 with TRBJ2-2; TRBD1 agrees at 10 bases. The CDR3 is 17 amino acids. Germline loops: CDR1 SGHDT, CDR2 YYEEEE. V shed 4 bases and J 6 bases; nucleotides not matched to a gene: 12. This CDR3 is CASSLTPWTGGAGELFF. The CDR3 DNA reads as TGTGCCAGCAGCCTAACCCCCTGGACAGGGGGTGCCGGGGAGCTGTTTTTT.

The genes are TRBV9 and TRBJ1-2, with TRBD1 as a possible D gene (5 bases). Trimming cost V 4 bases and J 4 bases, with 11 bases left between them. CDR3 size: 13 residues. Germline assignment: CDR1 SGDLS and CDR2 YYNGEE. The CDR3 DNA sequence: TGTGCCAGCAGCCAAGGGGTTCCCTATGGCTACACCTTC. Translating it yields CASSQGVPYGYTF.

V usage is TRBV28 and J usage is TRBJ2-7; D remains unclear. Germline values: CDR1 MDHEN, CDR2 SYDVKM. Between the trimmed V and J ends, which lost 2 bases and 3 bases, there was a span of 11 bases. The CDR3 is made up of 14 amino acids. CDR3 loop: CASSLRGSLYEQYF. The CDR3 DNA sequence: TGTGCCAGCAGTTTACGCGGCAGTCTCTACGAGCAGTACTTC.

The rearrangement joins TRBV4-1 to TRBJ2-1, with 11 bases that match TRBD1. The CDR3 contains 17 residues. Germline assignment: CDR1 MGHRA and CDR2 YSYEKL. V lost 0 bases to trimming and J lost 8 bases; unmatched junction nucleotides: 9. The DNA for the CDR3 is TGCGCCAGCAGCCAAGATTCGTACGGGGACAGGGGGGATGAGCAGTTCTTC. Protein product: CASSQDSYGDRGDEQFF.

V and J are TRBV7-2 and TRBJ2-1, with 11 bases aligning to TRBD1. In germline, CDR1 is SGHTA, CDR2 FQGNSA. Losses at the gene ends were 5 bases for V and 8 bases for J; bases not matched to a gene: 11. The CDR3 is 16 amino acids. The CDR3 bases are TGTGCCAGCAGCCCTCGGACAGGGGGCGAAGCCGATGAGCAGTTCTTC. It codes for CASSPRTGGEADEQFF.

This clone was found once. The CDR3 coding sequence is TGTGCCAGCTCACCTCAGGGGACAGGGGACTATAGCAATCAGCCCCAGCATTTT. It translates to CASSPQGTGDYSNQPQHF. The rearrangement joins TRBV18 to TRBJ1-5; 10 bases line up with TRBD1. CDR1 and CDR2 (germline): KGHSH, LQKENI. V dropped 3 bases and J dropped 0; count of bases not matched to a gene: 8. The CDR3 is made up of 18 amino acids. The full variable domain, its missing parts supplied by reference TRBV18 and TRBJ1-5, is NAGVMQNPRHLVRRRGQEARLRCSPMKGHSHVYWYRQLPEEGLKFMVYLQKENIIDESGMPKERFSAEFPKEGPSILRIQQVVRGDSAAYFCASSPQGTGDYSNQPQHFGDGTRLSIL.

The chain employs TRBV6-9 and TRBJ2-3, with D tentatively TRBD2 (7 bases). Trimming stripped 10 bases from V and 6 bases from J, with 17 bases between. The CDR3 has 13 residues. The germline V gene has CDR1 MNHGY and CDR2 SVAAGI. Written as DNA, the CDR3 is TGTGCCACCCCGAAGGGGGGGCTGGATACGCAGTATTTT. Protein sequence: CATPKGGLDTQYF.

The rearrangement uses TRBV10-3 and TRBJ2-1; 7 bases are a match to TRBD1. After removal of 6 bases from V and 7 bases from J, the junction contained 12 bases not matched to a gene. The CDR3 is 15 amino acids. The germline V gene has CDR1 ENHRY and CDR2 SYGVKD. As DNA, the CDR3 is TGTGCCATCAGCGTCCACAGGGGAGTTCCTAATGAGCAGTTCTTC. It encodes CAISVHRGVPNEQFF.

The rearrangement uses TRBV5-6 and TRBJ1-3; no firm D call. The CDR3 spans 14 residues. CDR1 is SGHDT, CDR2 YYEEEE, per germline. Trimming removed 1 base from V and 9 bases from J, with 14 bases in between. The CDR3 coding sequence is TGTGCCAGCAGCTTGCAAAGGTTGACTTCCACCATATATTTT. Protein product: CASSLQRLTSTIYF.

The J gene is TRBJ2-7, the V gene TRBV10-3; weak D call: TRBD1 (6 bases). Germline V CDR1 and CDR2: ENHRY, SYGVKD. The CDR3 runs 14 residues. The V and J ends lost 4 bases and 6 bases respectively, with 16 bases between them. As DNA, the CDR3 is TGTGCCATCAGTGGGGGGCAGGGAATAACCGAGCAGTACTTC. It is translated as CAISGGQGITEQYF.

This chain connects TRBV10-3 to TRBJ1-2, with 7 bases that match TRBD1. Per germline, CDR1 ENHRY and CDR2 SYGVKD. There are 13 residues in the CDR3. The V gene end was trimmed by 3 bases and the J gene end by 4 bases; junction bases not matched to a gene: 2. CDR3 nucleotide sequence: TGTGCCATCAGTGAAACAGGGGCCTATGGCTACACCTTC. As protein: CAISETGAYGYTF.

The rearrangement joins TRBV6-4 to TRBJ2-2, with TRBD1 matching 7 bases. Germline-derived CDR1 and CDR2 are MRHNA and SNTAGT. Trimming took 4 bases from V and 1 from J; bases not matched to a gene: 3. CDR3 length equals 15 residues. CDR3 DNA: TGTGCCAGCAGTGCCACAGGGGAGAACACCGGGGAGCTGTTTTTT. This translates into CASSATGENTGELFF.

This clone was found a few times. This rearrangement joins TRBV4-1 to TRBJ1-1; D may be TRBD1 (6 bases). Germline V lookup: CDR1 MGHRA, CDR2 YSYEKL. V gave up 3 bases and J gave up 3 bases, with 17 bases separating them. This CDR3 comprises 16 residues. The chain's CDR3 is CASSQMGTRQDTEAFF. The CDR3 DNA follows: TGCGCCAGCAGCCAGATGGGGACACGGCAGGACACTGAAGCTTTCTTT.

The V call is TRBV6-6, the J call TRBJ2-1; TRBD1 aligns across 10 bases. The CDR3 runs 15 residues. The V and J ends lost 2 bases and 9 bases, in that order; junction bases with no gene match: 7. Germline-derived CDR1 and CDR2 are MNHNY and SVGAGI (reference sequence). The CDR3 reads CASSYNRQGAGEQFF. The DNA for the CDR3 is TGTGCCAGCAGTTACAACCGACAGGGGGCAGGTGAGCAGTTCTTC.

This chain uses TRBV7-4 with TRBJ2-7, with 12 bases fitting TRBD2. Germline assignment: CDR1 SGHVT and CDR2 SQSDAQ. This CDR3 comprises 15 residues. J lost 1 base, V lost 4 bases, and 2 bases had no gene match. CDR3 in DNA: TGTGCCAGCAGCTCCCTAGCGGGGGGGTCCTACGAGCAGTACTTC. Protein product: CASSSLAGGSYEQYF.

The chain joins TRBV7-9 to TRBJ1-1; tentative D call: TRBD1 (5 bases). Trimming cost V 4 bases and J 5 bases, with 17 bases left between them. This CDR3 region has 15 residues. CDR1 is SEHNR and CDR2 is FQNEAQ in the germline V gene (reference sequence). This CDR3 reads CASSSHPRGGTEAFF. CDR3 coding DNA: TGTGCCAGCAGCTCACACCCCCGGGGGGGGACTGAAGCTTTCTTT.

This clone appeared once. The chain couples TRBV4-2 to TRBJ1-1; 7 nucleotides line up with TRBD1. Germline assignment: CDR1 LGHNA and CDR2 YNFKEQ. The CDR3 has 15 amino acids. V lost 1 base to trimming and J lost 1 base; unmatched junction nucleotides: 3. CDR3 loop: CASSQGRGQNTEAFF. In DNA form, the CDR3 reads TGTGCCAGCAGCCAAGGAAGGGGGCAGAACACTGAAGCTTTCTTT.

Here the CDR3 DNA reads TGTGTACCCGGGGATTACACCGGGGAGCTGTTTTTT. It translates to CVPGDYTGELFF. The genes are TRBV2 and TRBJ2-2; D is possibly TRBD2 (5 bases). Looked up from germline, CDR1 is SNHLY and CDR2 is FYNNEI. This CDR3 is built from 12 residues.

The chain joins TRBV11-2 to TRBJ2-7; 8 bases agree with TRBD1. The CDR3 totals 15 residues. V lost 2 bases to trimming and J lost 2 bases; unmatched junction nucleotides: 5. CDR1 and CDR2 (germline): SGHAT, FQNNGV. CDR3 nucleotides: TGTGCCAGCAGCTTACTGACAGGGGATGCCTACGAGCAGTACTTC. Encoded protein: CASSLLTGDAYEQYF.

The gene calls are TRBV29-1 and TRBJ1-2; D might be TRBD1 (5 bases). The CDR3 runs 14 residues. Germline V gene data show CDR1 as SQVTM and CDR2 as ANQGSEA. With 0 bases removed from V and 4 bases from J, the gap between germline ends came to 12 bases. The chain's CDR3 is CSVEDLAGPYGYTF. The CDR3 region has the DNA TGCAGCGTTGAAGATCTGGCAGGGCCCTATGGCTACACCTTC.

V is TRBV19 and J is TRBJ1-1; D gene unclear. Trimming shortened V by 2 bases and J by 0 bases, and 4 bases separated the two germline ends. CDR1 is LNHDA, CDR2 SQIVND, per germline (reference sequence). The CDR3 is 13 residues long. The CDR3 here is CASSINMNTEAFF. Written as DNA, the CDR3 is TGTGCCAGTAGTATAAACATGAACACTGAAGCTTTCTTT. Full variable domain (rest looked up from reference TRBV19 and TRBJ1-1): DGGITQSPKYLFRKEGQNVTLSCEQNLNHDAMYWYRQDPGQGLRLIYYSQIVNDFQKGDIAEGYSVSREKKESFPLTVTSAQKNPTAFYLCASSINMNTEAFFGQGTRLTVV.